Listed below are T cell receptor beta chains from one sample, sequenced in a study of cytomegalovirus exposure and HLA in healthy donors. Only in-frame clones appear in the TCRdb table, and some are missing; sequencing was by immunoSEQ multiplex PCR. This table has about 120,000 clones, roughly 70% appearing once. The specimen was PBMCs. The receptors derive from a woman in her thirties or forties in good health and CMV-seropositive. CDR3s include the opening cysteine and the closing phenylalanine or tryptophan. The order of the fields is D gene, clone size, J gene, V gene, CDR3 DNA, CDR3 protein. A D gene is named only where the DNA matches it firmly. The listing skips clone size in some rows; elsewhere it reads once, few, many or a size class.

NA,NA,TRBJ2-7,TRBV6-5,TGTGCCAGCAGTGAGCGGACCCCTTCCTACGAGCAGTACTTC,CASSERTPSYEQYF
NA,NA,TRBJ2-3,TRBV4-1,TGCGCCAGCAGCCAAGATAGTTTGGGCAGCCCAGATACGCAGTATTTT,CASSQDSLGSPDTQYF
NA,NA,TRBJ1-1,TRBV10-3,TGTGCCATCGGATCTCTGGAGGGAGACACTGAAGCTTTCTTT,CAIGSLEGDTEAFF
NA,few,TRBJ1-5,TRBV6-4,TGTGCCAGCAGTGCCCGCGCGGGGGTCAATCAGCCCCAGCATTTT,CASSARAGVNQPQHF
TRBD1,NA,TRBJ2-1,TRBV27,TGTGCCAGCACTTCCCAAATCCGGACAGGGGTAGGGAATGAGCAGTTCTTC,CASTSQIRTGVGNEQFF
NA,once,TRBJ2-5,TRBV7-8,TGTGCCAGCAGCCGCCAAGAGACCCAGTACTTC,CASSRQETQYF
NA,NA,TRBJ2-3,TRBV19,TGTGCCAGTAGTATCGCCTTCGGGACAATGGAAGATACGCAGTATTTT,CASSIAFGTMEDTQYF
TRBD1,NA,TRBJ1-1,TRBV4-3,TGCGCCAGCAGCCAATGGGACAGGGCGACTGAAGCTTTCTTT,CASSQWDRATEAFF
NA,NA,TRBJ2-7,TRBV4-3,TGCGCCAGCAGCCCGAACGGGTTGCCCTACGAGCAGTACTTC,CASSPNGLPYEQYF
TRBD1,NA,TRBJ1-2,TRBV4-1,TGCGCCAGCAGCCAAGATTTGGGACAGGGACTTGGCTACACCTTC,CASSQDLGQGLGYTF
TRBD1,few,TRBJ2-7,TRBV7-3,TGTGCCAGCAGCCACACGGGACAGGGACCCTACGAGCAGTACTTC,CASSHTGQGPYEQYF